One sample yielded the 32 T cell receptor beta chains listed below, sequenced in a study of control samples from healthy donors and cancer patients. Clones were read by immunoSEQ multiplex PCR, and TCRdb kept only the in-frame ones, dropping some. Among roughly 100,000 clones listed, roughly 90% were seen once. Sequencing was performed on PBMCs. These receptors all stem from a man aged 55 to 69 with lung cancer.

V and J are TRBV6-6 and TRBJ1-2, with 7 bases lining up with TRBD1. The junction had 6 bases not matched to a gene; V was cut back by 6 bases and J by 5 bases. The CDR3 contains 13 residues. Germline V lookup: CDR1 MNHNY, CDR2 SVGAGI (reference sequence). CDR3 sequence (DNA): TGTGCCAGCAGCACAGGGGAAGGGTATGGCTACACCTTC. It encodes CASSTGEGYGYTF.

This chain's CDR3 is CASSLQGLGTGELFF. The CDR3 region has the DNA TGCGCCAGCAGCTTGCAGGGGTTAGGGACCGGGGAGCTGTTTTTT. The chain recombines TRBV5-1 with TRBJ2-2; possible D gene TRBD1, 6 bases. The germline CDR1 and CDR2 sequences are SGHRS and YFSETQ. The length of the CDR3 is 15 residues. V shed 1 base and J shed 5 bases, with 12 bases lying between them.

The rearrangement joins TRBV5-1 to TRBJ1-6; perhaps TRBD1 as D (5 bases). The V end lost 6 bases, the J end lost 1 base, and 17 bases lay between the germline ends. CDR1 is SGHRS, CDR2 YFSETQ, per germline. There are 17 residues in the CDR3. In nucleotides, the CDR3 is TGCGCCAGCAAGGAACCCCCTGGGGGTTCCTATAATTCACCCCTCCACTTT. This translates into CASKEPPGGSYNSPLHF.

The CDR3 bases are TGTGCCAGCAGTTCGGACAGGGGAGACACTGAAGCTTTCTTT. It codes for CASSSDRGDTEAFF. This rearrangement joins TRBV27 to TRBJ1-1; 9 bases match TRBD1. From germline, CDR1 is MNHEY and CDR2 SMNVEV (reference sequence). There are 14 residues in the CDR3. The J segment lost 3 bases and the V segment lost 4 bases, leaving 3 bases of the junction unmatched.

The chain links TRBV6-5 to TRBJ2-5; no clear D. Looked up from germline, CDR1 is MNHEY and CDR2 is SVGAGI. The CDR3 loop spans 11 amino acids. Trimming removed 4 bases at V and 2 bases at J, with 2 bases between. DNA for the CDR3: TGTGCCAGCAGTTTTCAAGAGACCCAGTACTTC. Its translation is CASSFQETQYF.

CDR3 sequence reads: CASSSHGTANYGYTF. The CDR3 DNA reads TGTGCCAGCAGTTCCCACGGGACGGCCAACTATGGCTACACCTTC. V usage is TRBV6-5 and J usage is TRBJ1-2, with D perhaps TRBD1 (5 bases). With 4 bases removed from V and 2 bases from J, the gap between germline ends came to 14 bases. Germline values: CDR1 MNHEY, CDR2 SVGAGI. This CDR3 comprises 15 residues.

V gene TRBV7-3 combines with J gene TRBJ2-1, with D possibly called TRBD1 or TRBD2 (5 bases each). Germline V gene data show CDR1 as SGHTA and CDR2 as FQGTGA. V was pared by 4 bases and J by 12 bases, with 19 bases between. The CDR3 loop spans 14 amino acids. CDR3 protein: CASSSTAGALMQFF. In DNA form, the CDR3 reads TGTGCCAGCAGCTCAACGGCCGGGGCCCTAATGCAGTTCTTC.

The rearrangement links TRBV27 to TRBJ2-3, with D perhaps matching TRBD2 (7 bases). The CDR3 loop spans 14 amino acids. The V end lost 7 bases, the J end lost 5 bases, and 16 bases lay between the germline ends. Germline lookup yields CDR1 MNHEY and CDR2 SMNVEV (reference sequence). The CDR3 DNA is TGTGCCAGCATTGAGGGGGGGGCGGTAGATACGCAGTATTTT. This codes for CASIEGGAVDTQYF.

This chain joins TRBV7-2 and TRBJ2-4, with D perhaps matching TRBD1 (6 bases). CDR1 and CDR2 (germline): SGHTA, FQGNSA. This CDR3 region has 18 residues. V was cut by 0 bases and J by 3 bases, with 18 bases left in between. CDR3: CASSLALIVAGVKNIQYF. CDR3 DNA sequence: TGTGCCAGCAGCTTAGCGCTAATCGTCGCAGGGGTCAAAAACATTCAGTACTTC.

The genes are TRBV6-1 and TRBJ2-7; 7 nucleotides align to TRBD2. CDR3 length: 15 residues. V shed 1 base, J shed 0 bases, and the junction held 3 bases outside the gene matches. Germline V gene data show CDR1 as MNHNS and CDR2 as SASEGT. The CDR3 region is CASSEGTGGSYEQYF. Here the CDR3 DNA reads TGTGCCAGCAGTGAAGGGACGGGGGGCTCCTACGAGCAGTACTTC.

The J gene is TRBJ2-2, the V gene TRBV11-3; the D gene is possibly TRBD1 (7 bases). V lost 5 bases, J lost 2 bases, and 12 bases lay in between. Germline CDR1 SGHNT, CDR2 YENEEA. This CDR3 is 15 amino acids long. Here the CDR3 DNA reads TGTGCCAGCAGCGGAGGGGGCCCTAACACCGGGGAGCTGTTTTTT. It codes for CASSGGGPNTGELFF.

The chain combines TRBV3-1 (or the pseudogene TRBV3-2) with TRBJ2-2; D not certain. The CDR3 covers 17 residues. Between the trimmed V and J ends, which lost 0 bases and 4 bases, there was a span of 15 bases. Germline V CDR1 and CDR2: LGHDT, YNNKEL (reference sequence). The CDR3 nucleotides are TGTGCCAGCAGCCAAGATCTCGGACCGTTCCTCACCGGGGAGCTGTTTTTT. Translation gives CASSQDLGPFLTGELFF.

This clone was recorded once. This chain connects TRBV7-9 to TRBJ2-4; the D is unclear. The length of the CDR3 is 11 residues. Trimming pared 2 bases from V and 5 bases from J, leaving 1 base between. The germline V gene has CDR1 SEHNR and CDR2 FQNEAQ (reference sequence). The DNA of the CDR3 is TGTGCCAGCAGCTTACAAAACATTCAGTACTTC. Protein sequence: CASSLQNIQYF.

This sequence joins TRBV7-8 and TRBJ2-2; 9 bases match TRBD1. The V gene end was trimmed by 2 bases and the J gene end by 2 bases; junction bases not matched to a gene: 3. CDR3 length: 16 residues. Germline assignment: CDR1 SGHVS and CDR2 FQNEAQ. CDR3 nucleotide sequence: TGTGCCAGCAGCTTAATGGGACAGGGAAACACCGGGGAGCTGTTTTTT. Translated, it gives CASSLMGQGNTGELFF.

The chain employs TRBV9 and TRBJ2-3, with 13 bases fitting TRBD2. The CDR3 loop spans 16 amino acids. Losses at the gene ends were 4 bases for V and 7 bases for J; bases not matched to a gene: 9. Per germline, CDR1 SGDLS and CDR2 YYNGEE. The CDR3 DNA sequence: TGTGCCAGCAGCACGACTAGCGGGGGGAGGATGAATACGCAGTATTTT. It codes for CASSTTSGGRMNTQYF.

This chain joins TRBV5-6 and TRBJ2-7; D call uncertain. The CDR3 contains 16 residues. The germline CDR1 and CDR2 sequences are SGHDT and YYEEEE. Trimming cost V 2 bases and J 4 bases, with 19 bases left between them. CDR3 protein: CASSLTGTVQAYEQYV. CDR3 nucleotides: TGTGCCAGCAGCTTAACGGGTACGGTCCAAGCTTACGAGCAGTACGTC.

J is TRBJ1-1 and V is TRBV7-3; D is possibly TRBD1 (5 bases). This CDR3 is built from 15 residues. V was cut by 3 bases and J by 5 bases, with 16 bases left in between. The germline V gene encodes CDR1 SGHTA and CDR2 FQGTGA. The CDR3 region has the DNA TGTGCCAGCAGCTTTGGAGGGGCCAGTGGGACTGAAGCTTTCTTT. This codes for CASSFGGASGTEAFF.

The chain uses TRBV7-9 and TRBJ2-3; TRBD1 agrees at 10 bases. This CDR3 spans 17 amino acids. CDR1 and CDR2 (germline): SEHNR, FQNEAQ (reference sequence). J lost 6 bases, V lost 4 bases, and 13 bases had no gene match. The CDR3 is CASSSGGQGPAEDTQYF. In DNA, the CDR3 is TGTGCCAGCAGCTCGGGGGGACAGGGGCCCGCAGAGGATACGCAGTATTTT. Variable domain in full (rest from reference TRBV7-9 and TRBJ2-3): DTGVSQNPRHKITKRGQNVTFRCDPISEHNRLYWYRQTLGQGPEFLTYFQNEAQLEKSRLLSDRFSAERPKGSFSTLEIQRTEQGDSAMYLCASSSGGQGPAEDTQYFGPGTRLTVL.

The V and J genes are TRBV18 and TRBJ2-7; D is perhaps TRBD1 (5 bases). This CDR3 spans 13 amino acids. The V and J ends lost 3 bases and 3 bases respectively, with 9 bases between them. CDR1 and CDR2 (germline): KGHSH, LQKENI. The CDR3 loop reads CASSPSGNYEQYV. The CDR3 DNA sequence: TGTGCCAGCTCACCTTCAGGGAACTACGAGCAGTACGTC.

In DNA, the CDR3 is TGTGCCAGCAGCCTTCGCGGGGTGAACACCGGGGAGCTGTTTTTT. Translated, it gives CASSLRGVNTGELFF. The gene calls are TRBV5-6 and TRBJ2-2; D is perhaps TRBD2 (6 bases). V shed 4 bases and J shed 1 base, with 11 bases lying between them. The CDR3 runs 15 residues. CDR1 is SGHDT, CDR2 YYEEEE, per germline.

The chain has TRBV5-1 and TRBJ1-1; the match to TRBD1 covers 7 bases. This CDR3 comprises 13 residues. The germline V gene has CDR1 SGHRS and CDR2 YFSETQ. V lost 7 bases to trimming and J lost 2 bases; unmatched junction nucleotides: 5. This chain's CDR3 is CASSDRINTEAFF. CDR3 DNA: TGCGCCAGCTCGGACAGGATTAACACTGAAGCTTTCTTT.

The chain's CDR3 is CASSLDRLSLSGANVLTF. CDR3 nucleotide sequence: TGTGCCAGCAGCTTAGATCGTCTCAGCCTCTCTGGGGCCAACGTCCTGACTTTC. This chain uses TRBV11-2 with TRBJ2-6; D remains unclear. Per germline, CDR1 SGHAT and CDR2 FQNNGV. The CDR3 is 18 residues long. With 0 bases removed from V and 0 bases from J, the gap between germline ends came to 12 bases.

This rearrangement joins TRBV6-5 to TRBJ1-6; D is ambiguous. CDR1 is MNHEY, CDR2 SVGAGI, per germline. The V gene lost 4 bases and the J gene lost 12 bases, with 13 bases spanning the gap. The CDR3 is 13 amino acids. The CDR3 loop reads CASSSLRGGPLHF. The CDR3 coding sequence is TGTGCCAGCAGTTCTCTCCGAGGCGGACCCCTCCACTTT.

V and J are TRBV11-3 and TRBJ2-7; TRBD1 matches 7 bases. Losses at the gene ends were 0 bases for V and 5 bases for J; bases not matched to a gene: 7. CDR1 and CDR2 (germline): SGHNT, YENEEA. CDR3 length: 15 residues. The DNA of the CDR3 is TGTGCCAGCAGCTTAGACCAACAGGGGAATCACGAGCAGTACGTC. Amino acid sequence: CASSLDQQGNHEQYV.

This clone was counted a few times. The chain carries TRBV7-6 and TRBJ2-7; D ambiguous. V gave up 1 base and J gave up 5 bases, with 12 bases separating them. CDR1 is SGHVS, CDR2 FNYEAQ, per germline. This CDR3 is 14 amino acids long. The CDR3 loop is CASSLEAGGDEQYF. As DNA, the CDR3 is TGTGCCAGCAGCTTAGAGGCAGGCGGCGACGAGCAGTACTTC.

Only one count was recorded for this clone. The same CDR3 can be traced to other DNA sequences in this sample. The V and J genes are TRBV27 and TRBJ1-5; D is ambiguous. Germline V gene data show CDR1 as MNHEY and CDR2 as SMNVEV (reference sequence). This CDR3 contains 13 residues. V lost 5 bases and J 4 bases, leaving 9 bases between the germline ends. CDR3 DNA: TGTGCCAGCAGTCTCCTCGGGAATCAGCCCCAGCATTTT. This translates into CASSLLGNQPQHF.

This chain uses TRBV18 with TRBJ1-5; the D gene is possibly TRBD1 (5 bases). V was trimmed by 3 bases and J by 3 bases, leaving 12 bases between them. Germline V gene lookup returns CDR1 KGHSH and CDR2 LQKENI. The CDR3 has 15 residues. The CDR3 coding sequence is TGTGCCAGCTCACCGGGGGGTCAGGCCAATCAGCCCCAGCATTTT. Its protein product is CASSPGGQANQPQHF.

This clone was counted a single time. The chain joins TRBV5-1 to TRBJ2-1; 12 positions match TRBD2. The CDR3 has 17 residues. Germline V CDR1 and CDR2: SGHRS, YFSETQ. V lost 4 bases and J lost 4; bases outside the gene matches: 9. The DNA of the CDR3 is TGCGCCAGCAGCCCCGGAGCCGGGACTAGCGGGTACAATGAGCAGTTCTTC. It codes for CASSPGAGTSGYNEQFF.

The chain links TRBV5-6 to TRBJ1-5; D gene uncertain. V lost 0 bases to trimming and J lost 3 bases, with 13 bases between them. Germline V CDR1 and CDR2: SGHDT, YYEEEE. There are 16 residues in the CDR3. The CDR3 nucleotides are TGTGCCAGCAGCTTGGAAGGTCGACGGTACAATCAGCCCCAGCATTTT. It encodes CASSLEGRRYNQPQHF.

This clone was detected only a few times. The chain has TRBV7-3 and TRBJ1-6; weak D call: TRBD1 (6 bases). The V end lost 3 bases, the J end lost 6 bases, and 9 bases lay between the germline ends. CDR1 is SGHTA, CDR2 FQGTGA, per germline. The CDR3 covers 14 residues. The CDR3 is CASSFGQSNSPLHF. In DNA, the CDR3 is TGTGCCAGCAGCTTCGGACAGAGTAATTCACCCCTCCACTTT.

The chain uses TRBV5-1 and TRBJ2-2; 11 bases are shared with TRBD1. The CDR3 has 17 amino acids. Per germline, CDR1 SGHRS and CDR2 YFSETQ. The V segment lost 1 base and the J segment 4 bases; nucleotides outside the gene matches: 6. The CDR3 region is CASSLIGTGGFTGELFF. The CDR3 nucleotides read TGCGCCAGCAGCTTGATTGGGACAGGGGGATTCACCGGGGAGCTGTTTTTT. The whole variable domain, filled in from reference TRBV5-1 and TRBJ2-2, reads KAGVTQTPRYLIKTRGQQVTLSCSPISGHRSVSWYQQTPGQGLQFLFEYFSETQRNKGNFPGRFSGRQFSNSRSEMNVSTLELGDSALYLCASSLIGTGGFTGELFFGEGSRLTVL.

This chain links TRBV15 with TRBJ1-2; no reliable D call. Trimming removed 1 base from V and 5 bases from J, with 8 bases in between. CDR3 length: 13 amino acids. Germline CDR1 is LNHNV and CDR2 is YYDKDF (reference sequence). This CDR3 reads CATSRGTEYGYTF. The CDR3 DNA reads TGTGCCACCAGCAGAGGGACGGAGTATGGCTACACCTTC.